The entry below describes one T cell receptor beta chain. The antigen is unknown. This entry is derived from a study of shared clonotypes between healthy human individuals. The study, taken as a whole, reports: In a handful of donors, around 5.5% of naive CD4 clonotypes appeared in common.

CD45RO negativity and positive selection for CCR7 defined naive CD8 cells, a population that excluded terminally differentiated effector memory CD45RA+ cells. In the study's own analysis: Junction-only immunoSEQ data arrived without quality scores, meaning filtering differed. Sequenced by immunoSEQ multiplex PCR; TCRdb stores in-frame clones only, minus some. V, J and clone size reflect that table, while D and trimming were determined from the DNA. The profile shows around 550,000 clones, about 95% of them singletons. The germline gives CDR1 SNHLY, CDR2 FYNNEI. This CDR3 spans 14 amino acids. V was trimmed by 7 bases and J by 6 bases, leaving 15 bases between them.

The sequence came from a woman in her thirties in good health. The chain uses TRBV2 and TRBJ1-4; possibly TRBD1 for D (6 bases). Sequenced: naive CD8+ T cells sorted from blood. This CDR3 reads CASTGDTFYEKLFF. The CDR3 coding sequence is TGTGCCAGCACCGGGGACACGTTCTATGAAAAACTGTTTTTT.